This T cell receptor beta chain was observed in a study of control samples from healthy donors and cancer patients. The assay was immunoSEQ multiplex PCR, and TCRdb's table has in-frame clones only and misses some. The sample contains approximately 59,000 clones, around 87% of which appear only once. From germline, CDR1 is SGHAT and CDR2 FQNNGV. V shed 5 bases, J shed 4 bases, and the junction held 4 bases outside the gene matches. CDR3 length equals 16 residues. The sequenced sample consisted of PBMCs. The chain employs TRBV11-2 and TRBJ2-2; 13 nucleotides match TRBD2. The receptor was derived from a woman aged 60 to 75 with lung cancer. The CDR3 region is CASSPGLAGFTGELFF. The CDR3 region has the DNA TGTGCCAGCAGCCCGGGACTAGCGGGATTCACCGGGGAGCTGTTTTTT.